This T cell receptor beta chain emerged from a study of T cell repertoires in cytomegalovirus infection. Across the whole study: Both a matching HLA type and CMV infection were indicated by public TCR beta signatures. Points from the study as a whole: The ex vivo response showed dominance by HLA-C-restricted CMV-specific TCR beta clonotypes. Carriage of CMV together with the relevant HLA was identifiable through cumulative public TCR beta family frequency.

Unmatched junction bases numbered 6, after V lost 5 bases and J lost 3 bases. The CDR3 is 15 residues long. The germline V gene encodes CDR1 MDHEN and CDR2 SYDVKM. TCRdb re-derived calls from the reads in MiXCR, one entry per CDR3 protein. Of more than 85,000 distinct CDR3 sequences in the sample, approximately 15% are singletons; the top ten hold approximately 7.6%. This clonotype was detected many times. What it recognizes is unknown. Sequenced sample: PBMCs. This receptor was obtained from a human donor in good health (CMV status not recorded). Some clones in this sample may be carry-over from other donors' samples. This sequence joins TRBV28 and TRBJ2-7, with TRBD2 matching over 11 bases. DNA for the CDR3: TGTGCCAGCAGTCCCCCTGGGACTAGCGGCTACGAGCAGTACTTC. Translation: CASSPPGTSGYEQYF.